The rows below give T cell receptor beta chains drawn from one sample of a study of shared clonotypes between healthy human individuals. The method was immunoSEQ multiplex PCR; TCRdb's version includes in-frame clones alone and lacks a portion of them. Of around 690,000 clones listed, 90% are singletons. The source material was memory CD8+ T cells from PBMCs. The receptors shown here come from a man younger than 30 in good health. Some clones in this sample may be carry-over from other donors' samples. The conserved cysteine and the conserved F or W are not part of the CDR3 here.

>TRBJ2-7|TRBV11-2
ASSLVAGEREQY
>TRBJ1-2|TRBV10-2
ASSDGGRGYT
>TRBJ2-3|TRBV7-9
ASSLGPSGGGAQDTQY
>TRBJ1-1|TRBV19
ASSIPLPMNTEAF
>TRBJ2-1|TRBV7-9
ASSGRGVISTLANNEQF
>TRBJ1-2|TRBV10-3
AIGQHLDYGYT
>TRBJ2-3|TRBV5-6
ASSFRDRGGTDTQY
>TRBJ2-5|TRBV6-5
AAREDPGSETQY
>TRBJ2-7|TRBV2
ARRGDPGEQY
>TRBJ2-1|TRBV27
ASRPTGYNEQF
>TRBJ1-5|TRBV28
ASNPDRPQPQH
>TRBJ1-2|TRBV6-5
ASSSKQTANYGYT
>TRBJ1-1|TRBV28
ASSLFTNTEAF
>TRBJ2-1|TRBV29-1
SVDLAGTYNEQF
>TRBJ1-2|TRBV5-4
ASSEGKGYT
>TRBJ2-1|TRBV29-1
TSFGHVAGGSYNEQF
>TRBJ2-2|TRBV19
ASTDKAAGELF
>TRBJ1-1|TRBV29-1
SVLTAMNTEAF
>TRBJ1-6|TRBV7-9
ASSPVGRGSPLH
>TRBJ2-4|TRBV4-3
ASSQVCVELAKNIQY
>TRBJ2-1|TRBV27
ASSSSLPTGLYNEQF
>TRBJ1-4|TRBV5-5
ASSLRTGTNEKLF
>TRBJ2-1|TRBV28
ASSLLGGGNEQF
>TRBJ2-7|TRBV28
ASRGTRSHEQY
>TRBJ2-3|TRBV10-3
AIRYWDRGADTQY
>TRBJ2-7|TRBV15
ATSRGGTGGNEQY
>TRBJ2-3|TRBV27
ASTGTGTTDTQY
>TRBJ2-7|TRBV28
ASSLSSRTEQY
>TRBJ2-7|TRBV28
ASSHDPSSYEQY
>TRBJ1-2|TRBV27
ASSARDRGFNYGYT
>TRBJ2-1|TRBV7-3
ASSLVGWGSRF